Presented here are 19 T cell receptor beta chains from one specimen sequenced in a study of response to subunit inactivated influenza vaccine. TCRdb analysed the RT-PCR reads with MiXCR anew, one entry per CDR3 protein. Of 650,000 to 800,000 distinct CDR3 sequences in the sample, approximately 13% are singletons; the top ten hold 5.5% to 7%. This specimen was PBMCs from blood, taken roughly 15 days before vaccination. The receptor source for this set is a man aged 45 to 65 who received an inactivated influenza vaccine.

V gene TRBV3-1 combines with J gene TRBJ1-5; no clear D. Germline-derived CDR1 and CDR2 are LGHDT and YNNKEL (reference sequence). This CDR3 comprises 14 residues. V dropped 0 bases and J dropped 5 bases, with 8 bases sitting between them. The CDR3 here is CASSQDMRDQPQHF. Here the CDR3 DNA reads TGTGCCAGCAGCCAAGATATGCGAGATCAGCCCCAGCATTTT.

The table lists this clonotype with a few counts. The chain combines TRBV5-1 with TRBJ2-2, with D tentatively TRBD1 or TRBD2 (5 bases each). The V end was cut by 4 bases, the J end by 9 bases, with 10 bases between. CDR3 length equals 12 residues. The germline CDR1 and CDR2 sequences are SGHRS and YFSETQ. The CDR3 DNA reads as TGCGCCAGCAGCACCGGGACCCGGGAGCTGTTTTTT. This codes for CASSTGTRELFF.

This clonotype was detected a few times. The chain has TRBV12-3 or TRBV12-4 and TRBJ1-5; a possible D gene is TRBD1 (5 bases). CDR3 length: 16 amino acids. Trimming left V 2 bases short and J 3 bases short, with 14 bases between. For the CDR3, the DNA is TGTGCCAGCAGTTTAAGTCAGGGAGGTTTCAATCAGCCCCAGCATTTT. Translation: CASSLSQGGFNQPQHF.

This clonotype was seen a handful of times. V is TRBV29-1 and J is TRBJ2-1; D is unclear. CDR3 length: 10 residues. The V gene lost 7 bases and the J gene lost 9 bases, with 10 bases spanning the gap. Germline CDR1 SQVTM, CDR2 ANQGSEA. In DNA, the CDR3 is TGCAGCGGAACAGAAATTGAGCAGTTCTTC. It codes for CSGTEIEQFF.

This clonotype was counted many times. The CDR3: CASSFGTGGTDTQYF. DNA for the CDR3: TGTGCCAGCAGCTTTGGGACAGGGGGCACAGATACGCAGTATTTT. J is TRBJ2-3 and V is TRBV9; the match to TRBD1 covers 10 bases. CDR3 length equals 15 residues. J gave up 1 base and V 4 bases, and 3 bases lay outside the gene matches. Germline V CDR1 and CDR2: SGDLS, YYNGEE.

This clonotype was recorded at least ten times. Here the CDR3 reads CASSLGDGNTEAFF. As DNA, the CDR3 is TGCGCCAGCAGTCTAGGTGACGGGAACACTGAAGCTTTCTTT. The chain has TRBV5-1 and TRBJ1-1, with no clear D. The germline gives CDR1 SGHRS, CDR2 YFSETQ. V was trimmed by 5 bases and J by 1 base, leaving 12 bases between them. The length of the CDR3 is 14 residues.

The rearrangement uses TRBV4-3 and TRBJ2-1; the match to TRBD2 covers 10 bases. The CDR3 has 18 residues. Trimming cost V 4 bases and J 4 bases; bases outside gene matches: 13. The germline CDR1 and CDR2 sequences are LGHNA and YSLEER. The CDR3 DNA is TGCGCCAGCAGCCCGAATCCCTTCCTAGCGGGAGTTTACAATGAGCAGTTCTTC. This translates into CASSPNPFLAGVYNEQFF.

The gene calls are TRBV5-1 and TRBJ2-1; 9 nucleotides align to TRBD1. The CDR3 is made up of 15 amino acids. After removal of 1 base from V and 3 bases from J, the junction contained 2 bases not matched to a gene. Germline V gene sequence: CDR1 SGHRS, CDR2 YFSETQ. The CDR3 coding sequence is TGCGCCAGCAGCTTGACAGGGGGCTTCTACAATGAGCAGTTCTTC. It codes for CASSLTGGFYNEQFF.

This clonotype was counted only a few times. This chain connects TRBV2 to TRBJ1-2; no firm D call. This CDR3 is 14 amino acids long. Trimming pared 0 bases from V and 3 bases from J, leaving 8 bases between. Per germline, CDR1 SNHLY and CDR2 FYNNEI. CDR3 DNA: TGTGCCAGCAGTGAAGCAACAAGGTACTATGGCTACACCTTC. Translated: CASSEATRYYGYTF.

The chain recombines TRBV20-1 with TRBJ2-7; the D call may be TRBD1 or TRBD2 (5 bases each). Looked up from germline, CDR1 is DFQATT and CDR2 is SNEGSKA (reference sequence). This CDR3 region has 16 residues. V gave up 6 bases and J gave up 2 bases, with 23 bases separating them. CDR3 loop: CSADASDGTKPYEQYF. The CDR3 DNA is TGCAGTGCCGACGCCTCCGACGGGACGAAGCCCTACGAGCAGTACTTC.

The V and J genes are TRBV7-8 and TRBJ1-4; the D is unclear. Germline V gene lookup returns CDR1 SGHVS and CDR2 FQNEAQ. The CDR3 sequence is 13 residues long. V shed 7 bases and J shed 4 bases, with 10 bases lying between them. CDR3 bases: TGTGCCAGCACCCCGCGCCTTAATGAAAAACTGTTTTTT. Protein product: CASTPRLNEKLFF.

This clonotype showed up just a few times. The V call is TRBV29-1, the J call TRBJ2-5; 8 bases are shared with TRBD1. Germline V CDR1 and CDR2: SQVTM, ANQGSEA. This CDR3 is built from 17 residues. With V trimmed by 4 bases and J by 2 bases, 15 bases remained unmatched. CDR3 sequence reads: CSVGAGQGTYTQETQYF. CDR3 coding DNA: TGCAGCGTTGGGGCCGGACAGGGCACGTACACACAAGAGACCCAGTACTTC.

The V and J genes are TRBV20-1 and TRBJ1-1, with TRBD1 as a possible D gene (5 bases). The V and J ends lost 4 bases and 4 bases respectively, with 16 bases between them. This CDR3 has 14 amino acids. Looked up from germline, CDR1 is DFQATT and CDR2 is SNEGSKA (reference sequence). CDR3: CSATPLGGGTEAFF. CDR3 bases: TGCAGTGCTACTCCCTTGGGGGGGGGCACTGAAGCTTTCTTT.

The CDR3 loop is CASSASGRAGYEQFF. The DNA of the CDR3 is TGTGCCAGCAGCGCTAGCGGGAGGGCCGGGTATGAGCAGTTCTTC. This rearrangement joins TRBV7-2 to TRBJ2-1, with 12 bases matching TRBD2. The germline gives CDR1 SGHTA, CDR2 FQGNSA. This CDR3 is 15 amino acids long. Germline trimming cut 5 bases from V and 8 bases from J; bases unmatched to any gene: 7.

The table lists this clonotype with a few counts. The chain carries TRBV9 and TRBJ1-1; 8 bases are shared with TRBD1. J was trimmed by 4 bases and V by 3 bases; bases with no gene match: 5. CDR1 SGDLS and CDR2 YYNGEE come from the germline V gene. The CDR3 totals 14 residues. The CDR3 DNA reads as TGTGCCAGCAGCGGGACAGGGTGGAGCACTGAAGCTTTCTTT. It encodes CASSGTGWSTEAFF.

CDR3 loop: CASSLVREGYEQYF. The CDR3 nucleotides are TGTGCCAGCAGCTTAGTGCGGGAGGGGTACGAGCAGTACTTC. The chain is built from TRBV7-2 and TRBJ2-7; TRBD2 matches at 9 bases. This CDR3 contains 14 residues. Losses at the gene ends were 1 base for V and 4 bases for J; bases not matched to a gene: 2. The germline CDR1 and CDR2 sequences are SGHTA and FQGNSA.

The chain is built from TRBV4-3 and TRBJ2-7; D may match TRBD1 or TRBD2 (5 bases each). The CDR3 is 14 amino acids. Germline CDR1 reads LGHNA; CDR2 reads YSLEER. The V gene lost 2 bases and the J gene lost 2 bases, with 10 bases spanning the gap. The CDR3 region is CASSQRGAPYEQYF. The DNA of the CDR3 is TGCGCCAGCAGCCAAAGAGGGGCGCCCTACGAGCAGTACTTC.

This clonotype occurred once. V is TRBV6-1 and J is TRBJ2-3; weak D call: TRBD1 (7 bases). The V gene lost 2 bases and the J gene lost 2 bases, with 17 bases spanning the gap. CDR3 size: 17 residues. CDR1 is MNHNS, CDR2 SASEGT, per germline. CDR3: CASSEQGGFFNTDTQYF. CDR3 DNA: TGTGCCAGCAGTGAACAGGGGGGCTTTTTTAACACAGATACGCAGTATTTT.

V and J are TRBV12-3 or TRBV12-4 and TRBJ2-7, with 10 bases identical to TRBD2. Trimming took 4 bases from V and 5 from J; bases not matched to a gene: 5. The CDR3 covers 14 residues. DNA of the CDR3: TGTGCCAGCAGTTCCCGAGCGGGAGGGGACGAGCAGTACTTC. Protein product: CASSSRAGGDEQYF.